Here is one T cell receptor (beta chain) with its context. This sample was included in a study of blood T cell repertoires in COVID-19. In the study overall: Samples of COVID-19 (acute and convalescent) were obtained from the United States, Italy and Spain. T cells, B-cell-depleted T cells, or PBMCs provided the cDNA or gDNA that served as material.

The table came from immunoSEQ multiplex PCR; TCRdb's copy has only in-frame clones and leaves some out. Here the sample spans about 210,000 clones, about 83% being singletons. Germline assignment: CDR1 MNHEY and CDR2 SVGEGT. V lost 4 bases and J lost 7; bases outside the gene matches: 15. CDR3 length: 17 residues. The TCR comes from a middle-aged woman with active or convalescent COVID-19. The sample consisted of peripheral blood. V usage is TRBV6-2 or TRBV6-3 and J usage is TRBJ2-7; 11 positions match TRBD2. The CDR3, as DNA: TGTGCCAGCAGTTCCACCTTACAACTAGCGGGAGCTGGAGAGCAGTACTTC. Its translation is CASSSTLQLAGAGEQYF.